This record concerns one T cell receptor (beta chain) sequence. Antigen unknown. This entry comes from a study of blood T cells in healthy people across ages. Study results and caveats: TCR beta diversity correlated strongly with naive T cell percentage. A roughly linear fall in TCR beta diversity per million T cells was seen with increasing age. Unknown CMV status may confound age-related changes in expanded clones.

The use of a sample-barcoded 5' primer and a J-beta primer mix characterized a second PCR of 7 to 11 cycles. Every molecule of cDNA carried a tag from a template-switch adaptor with 12 random nucleotides. MiXCR was run by TCRdb on the 5' RACE reads, yielding one entry per CDR3 protein. The sample holds roughly 2 million distinct CDR3 sequences; roughly 52% are singletons and the top ten take approximately 2.1%. CDR3 length equals 15 residues. Germline trimming cut 5 bases from V and 4 bases from J; bases unmatched to any gene: 11. Per the germline V gene, CDR1 is KGHSH and CDR2 is LQKENI. The material sequenced was blood. This receptor was taken from a woman aged 35 to 49 in good health. The rearrangement uses TRBV18 and TRBJ2-7; 7 bases line up with TRBD1. CDR3 sequence reads: CASSSPQQGLYEQYF. In nucleotides, the CDR3 is TGTGCCAGCTCATCCCCGCAACAGGGGTTATACGAGCAGTACTTC. Combining the CDR3 with reference TRBV18 and TRBJ2-7 gives the whole variable domain NAGVMQNPRHLVRRRGQEARLRCSPMKGHSHVYWYRQLPEEGLKFMVYLQKENIIDESGMPKERFSAEFPKEGPSILRIQQVVRGDSAAYFCASSSPQQGLYEQYFGPGTRLTVT.